The T cell receptor (beta chain) described here comes from a study of shared T cell receptors in the human thymus. CDR1 is LNHDA, CDR2 SQIVND, per germline (reference sequence). J gave up 8 bases and V 4 bases, and 3 bases lay outside the gene matches. The CDR3 spans 12 residues. Using immunoSEQ multiplex PCR, the repertoire was profiled, and TCRdb retains in-frame clones only, with some absent. Of some 760,000 clones listed, roughly 88% are singletons. A further study also used this sample, focusing on human thymus T cells.

The clonotype was recovered from a girl less than two years old with a congenital heart defect. The chain employs TRBV19 and TRBJ1-2; 8 nucleotides agree with TRBD1. Material for sequencing was thymocytes. CDR3 coding DNA: TGTGCCAGTAGTAACGACAGGGGAGGCTACACCTTC. Protein sequence: CASSNDRGGYTF.